This T cell receptor beta chain was identified in a study of prognosis after radiotherapy for stage I lung cancer. General observations from the study: Frequencies of TRBV and TRBJ gene use reportedly varied by whether patients had metastases.

CDR3 length: 13 amino acids. Germline V gives CDR1 LGHDT, CDR2 YNNKEL (reference sequence). Losses at the gene ends were 5 bases for V and 4 bases for J; bases not matched to a gene: 1. The authors amplified TCR beta CDR3 from genomic DNA using two-round multiplex PCR. The first PCR round targeted every TRBV and TRBJ gene with specific primers. A single record per CDR3 protein comes from TCRdb applying MiXCR to the multiplex PCR reads. The data contain approximately 25,000 distinct CDR3 sequences, just over 45% of them singletons. This clonotype showed up many times. Its antigen is not identified. This sample comprised PBMCs, obtained before or after stereotactic body radiation therapy (not recorded which). The receptor was isolated from a donor aged 50 or older with non-small cell lung cancer. V is TRBV3-1 and J is TRBJ2-3; TRBD2 matches 9 bases. CDR3 residues: CASSSSGADTQYF. The CDR3 DNA sequence: TGTGCCAGCAGCTCTAGCGGGGCAGATACGCAGTATTTT.